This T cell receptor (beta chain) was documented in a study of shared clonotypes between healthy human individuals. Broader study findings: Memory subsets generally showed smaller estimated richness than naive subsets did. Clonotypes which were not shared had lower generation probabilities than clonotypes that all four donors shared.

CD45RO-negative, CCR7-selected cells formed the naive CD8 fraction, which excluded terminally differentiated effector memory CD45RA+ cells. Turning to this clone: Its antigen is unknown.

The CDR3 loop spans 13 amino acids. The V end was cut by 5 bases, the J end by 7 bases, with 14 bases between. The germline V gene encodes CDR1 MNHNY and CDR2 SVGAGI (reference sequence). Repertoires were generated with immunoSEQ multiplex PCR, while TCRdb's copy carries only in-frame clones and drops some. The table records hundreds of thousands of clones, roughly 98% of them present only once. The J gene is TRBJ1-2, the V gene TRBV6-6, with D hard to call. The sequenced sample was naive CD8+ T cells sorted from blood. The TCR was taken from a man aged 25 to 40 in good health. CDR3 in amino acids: CASSPEGSSGYTF. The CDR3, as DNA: TGTGCCAGCAGTCCTGAGGGTAGTAGTGGCTACACCTTC.